This T cell receptor beta chain appears in the sequencing data of a study of T cell changes during pregnancy in multiple sclerosis. Clones were read by immunoSEQ multiplex PCR, and TCRdb kept only the in-frame ones, dropping some. In the table there are about 38,000 clones, about 89% of which are singletons. This clone was seen a few times. The CDR3 contains 13 residues. The V gene lost 5 bases and the J gene lost 2 bases, with 12 bases spanning the gap. Germline values: CDR1 SQVTM, CDR2 ANQGSEA. Here the sequenced sample was CD4+ T cells from peripheral blood mononuclear cells, taken in the third trimester of pregnancy. This TCR came from a female donor in good health, enrolled as a control in a pregnancy study. V usage is TRBV29-1 and J usage is TRBJ1-1; D unresolved. CDR3 amino acids: CSVNGVGNTEAFF. For the CDR3, the DNA is TGCAGCGTTAACGGGGTAGGCAACACTGAAGCTTTCTTT.